This TCR beta chain was captured by sequencing in a study of CD8+ T cells in alopecia areata. Study summary: Female C3H/HeJ mice aged roughly 7-11 weeks received skin from roughly 6-13-month-old C3H/HeJ donors with spontaneous alopecia. Study observations and caveats: Patients shared TCRs less clearly than mice did, possibly owing to HLA. When scalp samples are sequenced, resident alphabeta T cells of normal skin are also captured.

Sequencing used cDNA as its template, made by extracting RNA and reverse transcribing it. The table came from immunoSEQ multiplex PCR; TCRdb's copy has only in-frame clones and leaves some out. The sample includes around 290,000 clones, none of them occurring once. Remarks on this clone: Its antigen remains unknown. Mouse names are used for the genes. The read is 4 residues too short to cover the CDR3 end, so that end is filled in from the germline J gene. This CDR3 is also generated by other DNA sequences in the sample.

Scientists pooled cutaneous lymph node cells and sorted them on CD4, CD8alpha, NKG2D, NKG2ACE and other markers. The CDR3 is 16 residues long. In germline, CDR1 is LGHNA, CDR2 YNLKQL (reference sequence). V lost 0 bases and J lost 1; bases outside the gene matches: 1. Sequencing was done on a sample of CD4+ T cells sorted from a lymph node. This TCR was sampled from a C3H/HeJ mouse with alopecia areata. Strain haplotype (MHC): H2-k. The chain joins TRBV5 to TRBJ2-1; 9 bases agree with TRBD2. The covered CDR3 bases are TGTGCCAGCAGCCAAGAAGACTGGGGGAACTATGCT. It codes for CASSQEDWGNYA. The full-length CDR3 reads as CASSQEDWGNYAEQFF.